The 10 T cell receptor beta chains in this list originate from one sample, sequenced in a study of blood T cells in healthy people across ages. Sample-barcoded 5' priming and a J-beta primer mix drove a second PCR of about 7 to 12 cycles. TCRdb reprocessed the 5' RACE reads via MiXCR and lists one record per CDR3 protein. The profile covers 650,000 to 1,000,000 distinct CDR3 sequences, with 46% appearing a single time and around 18% taken by the ten largest. The sequenced sample was blood. These receptor sequences come from an elderly man in good health.

The rearrangement links TRBV10-3 to TRBJ2-1; 9 positions agree with TRBD2. V lost 6 bases and J lost 4; bases outside the gene matches: 7. Germline V gene sequence: CDR1 ENHRY, CDR2 SYGVKD. The CDR3 is 15 amino acids. In nucleotides, the CDR3 is TGTGCCATCAGCCAAGGACTAGCGCGATACAATGAGCAGTTCTTC. It translates to CAISQGLARYNEQFF.

Ten or more counts support this clonotype. This chain connects TRBV11-2 to TRBJ2-5; D not certain. Trimming took 1 base from V and 5 from J, leaving 14 bases between them. Germline CDR1 reads SGHAT; CDR2 reads FQNNGV. This CDR3 region has 15 residues. In nucleotides, the CDR3 is TGTGCCAGCAGCTTAGCCGGCGGTGCTTGGGAGACCCAGTACTTC. It yields the protein CASSLAGGAWETQYF. The full variable domain, completed using reference TRBV11-2 and TRBJ2-5, is EAGVAQSPRYKIIEKRQSVAFWCNPISGHATLYWYQQILGQGPKLLIQFQNNGVVDDSQLPKDRFSAERLKGVDSTLKIQPAKLEDSAVYLCASSLAGGAWETQYFGPGTRLLVL.

This clonotype was seen more than once but under ten times. The rearrangement uses TRBV12-3 or TRBV12-4 and TRBJ1-4; 9 bases match TRBD1. The CDR3 extends over 15 amino acids. V was clipped by 6 bases and J by 7 bases; unmatched bases: 9. The CDR3 nucleotides are TGTGCCAGCAGATCTACAGGGGGCATAGCTGAAAAACTGTTTTTT. Amino acids: CASRSTGGIAEKLFF.

Only a few counts were recorded for this clonotype. The chain couples TRBV28 to TRBJ1-4, with D uncertain. The CDR3 has 15 amino acids. Germline-derived CDR1 and CDR2 are MDHEN and SYDVKM. V lost 1 base and J lost 4, with 10 bases in between. This chain's CDR3 is CASSLSEEGNEKLFF. The CDR3 nucleotides read TGTGCCAGCAGTTTATCGGAGGAGGGTAATGAAAAACTGTTTTTT. The full variable domain, its missing parts supplied by reference TRBV28 and TRBJ1-4, is DVKVTQSSRYLVKRTGEKVFLECVQDMDHENMFWYRQDPGLGLRLIYFSYDVKMKEKGDIPEGYSVSREKKERFSLILESASTNQTSMYLCASSLSEEGNEKLFFGSGTQLSVL.

This chain joins TRBV10-3 and TRBJ2-1; TRBD1 agrees at 9 bases. Germline V CDR1 and CDR2: ENHRY, SYGVKD. Trimming removed 0 bases from V and 6 bases from J; junction bases left unmatched: 9. The CDR3 covers 17 residues. The CDR3 here is CAISESGLRDRVNEQFF. The CDR3 DNA is TGTGCCATCAGTGAGTCGGGCCTCCGGGACAGGGTCAATGAGCAGTTCTTC.

The chain carries TRBV2 and TRBJ2-7, with 7 positions matching TRBD1. Losses at the gene ends were 3 bases for V and 6 bases for J; bases not matched to a gene: 11. Germline V gene sequence: CDR1 SNHLY, CDR2 FYNNEI. The CDR3 has 15 residues. CDR3 sequence reads: CASSDSLGTAIEQYF. The CDR3 DNA reads as TGTGCCAGCAGTGACTCTTTGGGGACAGCCATCGAGCAGTACTTC.

This clonotype was detected once. The rearrangement joins TRBV3-1 to TRBJ2-1; 10 positions match TRBD2. There are 15 residues in the CDR3. Germline V gene lookup returns CDR1 LGHDT and CDR2 YNNKEL (reference sequence). V shed 3 bases, J shed 3 bases, and the junction held 2 bases outside the gene matches. CDR3 in DNA: TGTGCCAGCAGCCATGGACTAGCGGTCTACAATGAGCAGTTCTTC. Protein sequence: CASSHGLAVYNEQFF.

This chain joins TRBV6-5 and TRBJ2-5; 10 positions match TRBD1. V lost 0 bases and J lost 11; bases outside the gene matches: 9. The CDR3 runs 15 residues. Germline V gene lookup returns CDR1 MNHEY and CDR2 SVGAGI. As DNA, the CDR3 is TGTGCCAGCAGTTACTCGTGGGACAGGGGTCCTGAGCAGTACTTC. It specifies CASSYSWDRGPEQYF.

The chain couples TRBV29-1 to TRBJ2-2; 7 nucleotides line up with TRBD1. After removal of 7 bases from V and 1 base from J, the junction contained 9 bases not matched to a gene. CDR1 and CDR2 from the germline V gene are SQVTM and ANQGSEA. The CDR3 sequence is 15 residues long. CDR3 amino acids: CSAEGTEGNTGELFF. The CDR3 nucleotides are TGCAGCGCCGAAGGGACAGAGGGGAACACCGGGGAGCTGTTTTTT.

This chain links TRBV29-1 with TRBJ2-2; 8 bases line up with TRBD2. The CDR3 is 15 residues long. The V and J ends lost 0 bases and 5 bases, in that order; junction bases with no gene match: 5. Germline lookup yields CDR1 SQVTM and CDR2 ANQGSEA. CDR3 in DNA: TGCAGCGTTGAAGAACGGGGGGGGAGGACCGGGGAGCTGTTTTTT. Protein: CSVEERGGRTGELFF.